Sequencing of this T cell receptor beta chain was carried out in a study of long-term antiretroviral therapy in people with HIV. Sequencing used immunoSEQ v3.0 at survey level. The table came from immunoSEQ multiplex PCR; TCRdb's copy has only in-frame clones and leaves some out. The sample includes fewer than 25,000 clones, 65% to 90% of them seen just once. The length of the CDR3 is 14 residues. Trimming stripped 6 bases from V and 2 bases from J, with 14 bases between. Germline loops: CDR1 SEHNR, CDR2 FQNEAQ (reference sequence). This clone was seen a few times. Here the sequenced sample was unsorted PBMCs, taken 1.2 years after starting antiretroviral therapy. This TCR derives from a man between 50 and 59 years old with HIV. The rearrangement joins TRBV7-9 to TRBJ2-7; D might be TRBD1 or TRBD2, each matching 5 bases. The CDR3 sequence is CASRRGTAPYEQYF. For the CDR3, the DNA is TGTGCCAGCAGACGAGGGACGGCGCCCTACGAGCAGTACTTC.